Each of the 30 T cell receptor beta chains below was sequenced from the same sample in a study of blood T cell repertoires in COVID-19. Produced via immunoSEQ multiplex PCR; TCRdb's table is partial and in-frame only. The sample gives roughly 120,000 clones, about nine tenths of which show up once; 1.8% is in the top ten. Sequencing was performed on peripheral blood. These receptors all stem from a human donor with active COVID-19. The donor label of this sample is uncertain.

About this clone itself: The junction differs from germline at one of its ends, possibly a read error. In nucleotides, the CDR3 is TGTGCCAGCACCTCAGGAGCAGGGGGCAACCAGCCCCAGCATTTT. Protein product: CASTSGAGGNQPQHF. The chain employs TRBV28 and TRBJ1-5; 8 bases are a match to TRBD1. CDR3 length: 15 residues. Germline V gene sequence: CDR1 MDHEN, CDR2 SYDVKM.

The rearrangement links TRBV19 to TRBJ1-4; TRBD1 might be the D (6 bases). The CDR3 loop spans 17 amino acids. CDR1 is LNHDA, CDR2 SQIVND, per germline (reference sequence). Trimming removed 3 bases at V and 0 bases at J, with 14 bases between. This CDR3 reads CASSMRGRGATNEKLFF. DNA for the CDR3: TGTGCCAGTAGTATGAGGGGCAGGGGCGCAACTAATGAAAAACTGTTTTTT.

The chain is built from TRBV5-1 and TRBJ2-3; TRBD2 matches 14 bases. J gave up 1 base and V 4 bases, and 2 bases lay outside the gene matches. Germline loops: CDR1 SGHRS, CDR2 YFSETQ. The CDR3 spans 16 residues. As DNA, the CDR3 is TGCGCCAGCAGCGCGGGACTAGCGGGGGGCACAGATACGCAGTATTTT. Translation gives CASSAGLAGGTDTQYF.

The V gene is TRBV12-3 or TRBV12-4, the J gene TRBJ1-3; D is uncertain. This CDR3 region has 13 residues. The V and J ends lost 8 bases and 0 bases respectively, with 8 bases between them. The CDR3 loop reads CASYSYSGNTIYF. In DNA, the CDR3 is TGTGCCAGCTACTCCTACTCTGGAAACACCATATATTTT.

The chain has TRBV7-6 and TRBJ2-1, with D possibly TRBD1 on 5 matching bases. Trimming removed 5 bases from V and 5 bases from J, with 25 bases in between. Germline V gene lookup returns CDR1 SGHVS and CDR2 FNYEAQ. This CDR3 has 18 residues. Written as DNA, the CDR3 is TGTGCCAGCAGCCCGCGTTTTCGGAGTGGGGCGATCAACAATGAGCAGTTCTTC. Residues: CASSPRFRSGAINNEQFF.

Written as DNA, the CDR3 is TGTGCCAGCTCACCACCGACGGGTCAGCCCCAGCATTTT. It yields the protein CASSPPTGQPQHF. This sequence joins TRBV18 and TRBJ1-5; D is unclear. The CDR3 spans 13 residues. With 0 bases removed from V and 6 bases from J, the gap between germline ends came to 6 bases. CDR1 is KGHSH and CDR2 is LQKENI in the germline V gene.

The table lists this clone with a few counts. The CDR3 loop is CASSPPGQGAHTEAFF. The CDR3 DNA sequence: TGTGCCAGCAGCCCCCCGGGACAGGGGGCCCACACTGAAGCTTTCTTT. This chain connects TRBV11-1 to TRBJ1-1; the match to TRBD1 covers 12 bases. Germline V gives CDR1 SGHAT, CDR2 FQDESV (reference sequence). V lost 5 bases, J lost 3 bases, and 7 bases stayed unmatched. This CDR3 comprises 16 residues. Using reference TRBV11-1 and TRBJ1-1 for the parts outside the CDR3, the full variable domain is EAEVAQSPRYKITEKSQAVAFWCDPISGHATLYWYRQILGQGPELLVQFQDESVVDDSQLPKDRFSAERLKGVDSTLKIQPAELGDSAMYLCASSPPGQGAHTEAFFGQGTRLTVV.

This chain joins TRBV19 and TRBJ2-1; TRBD2 agrees at 7 bases. The CDR3 sequence is 17 residues long. V lost 0 bases to trimming and J lost 6 bases; unmatched junction nucleotides: 11. CDR1 is LNHDA, CDR2 SQIVND, per germline (reference sequence). The CDR3 spells CASSIDGGTTRVNEQFF. The CDR3 region has the DNA TGTGCCAGTAGTATAGATGGCGGGACTACCAGGGTCAATGAGCAGTTCTTC.

The J gene is TRBJ2-3, the V gene TRBV5-1, with TRBD2 matching over 16 bases. The CDR3 covers 17 residues. Germline V lookup: CDR1 SGHRS, CDR2 YFSETQ. The ends lost 4 bases at V and 3 bases at J; junction bases unmatched: 5. CDR3 nucleotide sequence: TGCGCCAGCAGCCAGGGACTAGCGGGGGGGCAGACAGATACGCAGTATTTT. Protein sequence: CASSQGLAGGQTDTQYF.

This chain joins TRBV7-2 and TRBJ2-3; 7 nucleotides match TRBD1. CDR3 length equals 14 residues. With V trimmed by 5 bases and J by 4 bases, 6 bases remained unmatched. CDR1 is SGHTA and CDR2 is FQGNSA in the germline V gene. This CDR3 reads CASSKPGTADTQYF. CDR3 nucleotides: TGTGCCAGCAGCAAACCCGGGACAGCAGATACGCAGTATTTT.

The chain links TRBV7-9 to TRBJ2-6; D is uncertain. This CDR3 has 16 amino acids. With 5 bases removed from V and 2 bases from J, the gap between germline ends came to 13 bases. CDR1 and CDR2 from the germline V gene are SEHNR and FQNEAQ (reference sequence). CDR3 in amino acids: CASSPPRAAGANVLTF. DNA for the CDR3: TGTGCCAGCAGCCCGCCACGTGCGGCTGGGGCCAACGTCCTGACTTTC.

The chain combines TRBV15 with TRBJ2-7; 7 nucleotides match TRBD1. CDR3 length: 16 residues. V shed 0 bases, J shed 3 bases, and the junction held 8 bases outside the gene matches. CDR1 LNHNV and CDR2 YYDKDF come from the germline V gene (reference sequence). For the CDR3, the DNA is TGTGCCACCAGCAGAGATAAGACAGGGTGGCTCTACGAGCAGTACTTC. Translation gives CATSRDKTGWLYEQYF. Looking up the rest from reference TRBV15 and TRBJ2-7 gives the full variable domain: DAMVIQNPRYQVTQFGKPVTLSCSQTLNHNVMYWYQQKSSQAPKLLFHYYDKDFNNEADTPDNFQSRRPNTSFCFLDIRSPGLGDTAMYLCATSRDKTGWLYEQYFGPGTRLTVT.

This chain connects TRBV9 to TRBJ2-1, with a tentative D call TRBD1 (5 bases). The CDR3 has 15 amino acids. V was trimmed by 4 bases and J by 6 bases, leaving 17 bases between them. Germline V gene lookup returns CDR1 SGDLS and CDR2 YYNGEE. The CDR3 region is CASSLASGFSNEQFF. CDR3 DNA: TGTGCCAGCAGCTTAGCCTCAGGGTTCTCCAATGAGCAGTTCTTC.

This clone has a single count. The chain has TRBV19 and TRBJ1-1; perhaps TRBD1 as D (6 bases). Trimming took off 4 bases at V and 2 bases at J, with 11 bases between the two ends. In germline, CDR1 is LNHDA, CDR2 SQIVND (reference sequence). There are 14 residues in the CDR3. The chain's CDR3 is CASSTTGGNTEAFF. Here the CDR3 DNA reads TGTGCCAGTAGTACGACAGGAGGAAACACTGAAGCTTTCTTT. The whole variable domain, filled in from reference TRBV19 and TRBJ1-1, reads DGGITQSPKYLFRKEGQNVTLSCEQNLNHDAMYWYRQDPGQGLRLIYYSQIVNDFQKGDIAEGYSVSREKKESFPLTVTSAQKNPTAFYLCASSTTGGNTEAFFGQGTRLTVV.

The chain is built from TRBV5-1 and TRBJ2-2; TRBD1 matches 11 bases. After removal of 4 bases from V and 0 bases from J, the junction contained 2 bases not matched to a gene. Germline CDR1 reads SGHRS; CDR2 reads YFSETQ. This CDR3 region has 16 residues. CDR3 nucleotides: TGCGCCAGCAGCCCGGGACAGGGGGCGAACACCGGGGAGCTGTTTTTT. Translating it yields CASSPGQGANTGELFF.

CDR3 nucleotide sequence: TGCGCCAGCCGAGTAGTAGGGCGGGGCCTTTCCACAGATACGCAGTATTTT. Translated, it gives CASRVVGRGLSTDTQYF. This chain uses TRBV10-2 with TRBJ2-3, with D tentatively TRBD2 (6 bases). The CDR3 sequence is 17 residues long. Germline lookup yields CDR1 WSHSY and CDR2 SAAADI. Trimming removed 8 bases from V and 2 bases from J, with 23 bases in between.

The J gene is TRBJ1-2, the V gene TRBV18; 9 nucleotides line up with TRBD1. Germline V lookup: CDR1 KGHSH, CDR2 LQKENI. The CDR3 is 18 amino acids. The ends lost 3 bases at V and 5 bases at J; junction bases unmatched: 16. The CDR3 here is CASSPQGLSDRGSYGYTF. In DNA form, the CDR3 reads TGTGCCAGCTCACCCCAAGGACTCTCGGACAGGGGAAGTTATGGCTACACCTTC.

The chain carries TRBV12-3 or TRBV12-4 and TRBJ2-1; 9 bases line up with TRBD2. Trimming took 7 bases from V and 7 from J; bases not matched to a gene: 5. The CDR3 has 13 residues. The CDR3 region has the DNA TGTGCCAGCAACCCGGGACTAGCTAATGAGCAGTTCTTC. Amino acids: CASNPGLANEQFF.

In this sample, this clone turned up once. The J gene is TRBJ2-7, the V gene TRBV5-1, with no clear D. The germline CDR1 and CDR2 sequences are SGHRS and YFSETQ. The CDR3 is 15 amino acids. Trimming shortened V by 3 bases and J by 2 bases, and 15 bases separated the two germline ends. CDR3 DNA: TGCGCCAGCAGCTCCGACCTGTCGAGGCCCTACGAGCAGTACTTC. Residues: CASSSDLSRPYEQYF. The variable domain in full, with the rest retrieved from reference TRBV5-1 and TRBJ2-7, is KAGVTQTPRYLIKTRGQQVTLSCSPISGHRSVSWYQQTPGQGLQFLFEYFSETQRNKGNFPGRFSGRQFSNSRSEMNVSTLELGDSALYLCASSSDLSRPYEQYFGPGTRLTVT.

This chain links TRBV9 with TRBJ2-2, with D tentatively TRBD2 (7 bases). This CDR3 is 20 amino acids long. Trimming pared 0 bases from V and 7 bases from J, leaving 28 bases between. Germline V gene data show CDR1 as SGDLS and CDR2 as YYNGEE. This CDR3 is CASSVATGLVGGGRSGELFF. The DNA for the CDR3 is TGTGCCAGCAGCGTAGCTACGGGCCTTGTAGGGGGGGGCCGTAGCGGGGAGCTGTTTTTT.

V and J are TRBV5-1 and TRBJ2-1; 8 bases are shared with TRBD1. CDR1 is SGHRS, CDR2 YFSETQ, per germline. Trimming cost V 0 bases and J 7 bases; bases outside gene matches: 6. The length of the CDR3 is 15 residues. The CDR3 DNA follows: TGCGCCAGCAGCTTGGACGGACAGGGAACAAATGAGCAGTTCTTC. The encoded protein is CASSLDGQGTNEQFF.

The V and J genes are TRBV6-1 and TRBJ2-7; TRBD2 might be the D (6 bases). Germline V gene lookup returns CDR1 MNHNS and CDR2 SASEGT. Between the trimmed V and J ends, which lost 3 bases and 5 bases, there was a span of 17 bases. The CDR3 runs to 15 residues. The CDR3 sequence is CASSDPGSPRDEQYF. The CDR3 nucleotides are TGTGCCAGCAGTGACCCCGGGAGCCCAAGGGACGAGCAGTACTTC.

V and J are TRBV7-2 and TRBJ2-1, with 10 bases fitting TRBD2. The CDR3 has 15 amino acids. Germline assignment: CDR1 SGHTA and CDR2 FQGNSA. V dropped 5 bases and J dropped 1; count of bases not matched to a gene: 2. CDR3 protein: CASSRTSGSYNEQFF. The CDR3 bases are TGTGCCAGCAGCCGGACTAGCGGTTCCTACAATGAGCAGTTCTTC.

J is TRBJ1-1 and V is TRBV28; 7 bases fit TRBD1. The ends lost 6 bases at V and 4 bases at J; junction bases unmatched: 11. The germline V gene encodes CDR1 MDHEN and CDR2 SYDVKM. The CDR3 contains 15 residues. This CDR3 reads CASSPGTGVRTEAFF. The CDR3 DNA reads as TGTGCCAGCAGCCCAGGTACAGGGGTTCGCACTGAAGCTTTCTTT.

The chain joins TRBV7-2 to TRBJ1-2, with unresolved D. This CDR3 region has 15 residues. V lost 2 bases and J lost 2, with 12 bases in between. Germline values: CDR1 SGHTA, CDR2 FQGNSA. The CDR3 nucleotides read TGTGCCAGCAGCTTAAGTCCGACATCAAACTATGGCTACACCTTC. It translates to CASSLSPTSNYGYTF. Looking up the rest from reference TRBV7-2 and TRBJ1-2 gives the full variable domain: GAGVSQSPSNKVTEKGKDVELRCDPISGHTALYWYRQSLGQGLEFLIYFQGNSAPDKSGLPSDRFSAERTGGSVSTLTIQRTQQEDSAVYLCASSLSPTSNYGYTFGSGTRLTVV.

The chain combines TRBV7-3 with TRBJ2-5; TRBD1 is a possible D gene (5 bases). V lost 2 bases, J lost 5 bases, and 12 bases lay in between. CDR1 is SGHTA, CDR2 FQGTGA, per germline. There are 14 residues in the CDR3. The CDR3: CASSLGGSGETQYF. In nucleotides, the CDR3 is TGTGCCAGCAGCTTAGGCGGTTCAGGGGAGACCCAGTACTTC.

V gene TRBV7-9 combines with J gene TRBJ2-1, with D perhaps matching TRBD2 (6 bases). Deletions cut 2 bases from V and 8 bases from J, with 13 bases between. Germline CDR1 SEHNR, CDR2 FQNEAQ (reference sequence). CDR3 size: 14 residues. CDR3 DNA sequence: TGTGCCAGCAGCTTATCCCTTAGCGGAGATGAGCAGTTCTTC. It yields the protein CASSLSLSGDEQFF.

V usage is TRBV12-5 and J usage is TRBJ2-5, with TRBD2 as a possible D gene (5 bases). Germline V gene data show CDR1 as LGHNT and CDR2 as FRNRAP. There are 16 residues in the CDR3. V shed 5 bases and J shed 4 bases, with 20 bases lying between them. CDR3 loop: CASGPGRASLRETQYF. CDR3 sequence (DNA): TGTGCTAGTGGTCCCGGTAGGGCTAGCCTCCGAGAGACCCAGTACTTC.

This clone is a singleton in its sample. The chain links TRBV6-2 or TRBV6-3 to TRBJ2-7; TRBD1 matches 9 bases. The CDR3 is 18 amino acids. Trimming cost V 0 bases and J 1 base; bases outside gene matches: 10. CDR1 is MNHEY and CDR2 is SVGEGT in the germline V gene. CDR3 amino acids: CASSYSIARDRASYEQYF. DNA for the CDR3: TGTGCCAGCAGTTACTCGATTGCCCGGGACAGGGCTTCCTACGAGCAGTACTTC.

The chain has TRBV3-1 (or the pseudogene TRBV3-2) and TRBJ2-1, with a weak D call TRBD1 (6 bases). The CDR3 length is 16 residues. The V end lost 5 bases, the J end lost 0 bases, and 14 bases lay between the germline ends. CDR1 is LGHDT and CDR2 is YNNKEL in the germline V gene (reference sequence). CDR3 nucleotides: TGTGCCAGCAGCTCCCGGGACACCAGCTCCTACAATGAGCAGTTCTTC. This sequence encodes CASSSRDTSSYNEQFF.